This T cell receptor beta chain originates from a study of cytomegalovirus exposure and HLA in healthy donors. Findings of the study overall: A reported reduction in N-insertions relative to the approximately 640-donor mean was seen in an Asian-associated ancestry cluster in a later analysis. Relative to equally common others, HLA-associated TCR beta chains showed greater clonal expansion in a later analysis. There were several of the most significant clusters that appeared linked to common viral pathogens in a later analysis.

PCR amplification relied on 60 Vbeta primers (plus 13 Jbeta primers). This table comes from immunoSEQ multiplex PCR, and its TCRdb copy is limited to in-frame clones, with some not included. The table lists around 110,000 clones, 75% of them singletons. As for this clone: Its specificity is unknown.

Trimming took off 7 bases at V and 0 bases at J, with 13 bases between the two ends. Germline values: CDR1 MNHEY, CDR2 SVGAGI. The CDR3 covers 14 residues. This sequence originates from a male donor in good health and CMV-seropositive. The rearrangement links TRBV6-5 to TRBJ2-7; D unclear. The sequencing sample was made of PBMCs. Here the CDR3 reads CASTKMTPSYEQYF. The DNA of the CDR3 is TGTGCCAGCACGAAAATGACTCCCTCCTACGAGCAGTACTTC.